This T cell receptor beta chain is drawn from a study of cytomegalovirus exposure and HLA in healthy donors. The overall study: In an earlier analysis, 95 million to 140 million unique TCR beta sequences were found from 200 million or so T cells. General study findings and limits: In a later analysis, most CMV-associated TCR beta chains appeared HLA-restricted.

Worth noting for this clone: The antigen remains unidentified.

PCR amplification relied on 60 Vbeta primers (plus 13 Jbeta primers). Clones were sequenced by immunoSEQ multiplex PCR, and TCRdb holds only the in-frame ones, with some missing. The sample records about 140,000 clones, 60% to 80% being singletons. The trim removed 3 bases at V and 0 bases at J, leaving 16 bases unmatched. The germline gives CDR1 KGHSH, CDR2 LQKENI. The CDR3 has 21 residues. V and J are TRBV18 and TRBJ2-6; TRBD1 aligns across 8 bases. Input material: PBMCs. The TCR was taken from a female donor in good health and CMV-seronegative. CDR3 DNA sequence: TGTGCCAGCTCACCTTCAGGGGGCCGGACGACAATTCCCTCTGGGGCCAACGTCCTGACTTTC. Translating it yields CASSPSGGRTTIPSGANVLTF.